A single sample is the source of the 5 T cell receptor beta chains below, sequenced in a study of early T cells in non-severe SARS-CoV-2 infection. TCRdb recomputed calls from the 5' RACE reads with MiXCR, one row per CDR3 protein. The table lists tens of thousands of distinct CDR3 sequences, 5.3% of them singletons, with around 11% in the top ten. Input material: whole blood. Receptor source: an adult who was a healthcare worker with PCR-confirmed SARS-CoV-2 infection or an uninfected control (not recorded which).

This clonotype was found many times. The rearrangement joins TRBV19 to TRBJ1-2; D is perhaps TRBD1 (6 bases). Germline V lookup: CDR1 LNHDA, CDR2 SQIVND (reference sequence). This CDR3 comprises 14 residues. V lost 5 bases and J 4 bases, leaving 14 bases between the germline ends. The CDR3 protein is CASSLLGGLYGYTF. In DNA, the CDR3 is TGTGCCAGTAGTCTCCTCGGGGGGCTCTATGGCTACACCTTC. The full variable domain, with the rest looked up from reference TRBV19 and TRBJ1-2, is DGGITQSPKYLFRKEGQNVTLSCEQNLNHDAMYWYRQDPGQGLRLIYYSQIVNDFQKGDIAEGYSVSREKKESFPLTVTSAQKNPTAFYLCASSLLGGLYGYTFGSGTRLTVV.

This clonotype has more than one count but fewer than ten. The chain is built from TRBV7-8 and TRBJ2-7; TRBD1 or TRBD2 may be the D gene (7 bases each). V lost 5 bases to trimming and J lost 3 bases, with 14 bases between them. Germline CDR1 is SGHVS and CDR2 is FQNEAQ. The CDR3 is 14 amino acids. CDR3 region: CASSRGLAVYEQYV. In DNA, the CDR3 is TGTGCCAGCAGCAGGGGGCTAGCGGTCTACGAGCAGTACGTC.

This clonotype was seen repeatedly, ten times or more. The rearrangement links TRBV14 to TRBJ1-6; D unclear. Per the germline V gene, CDR1 is SGHDN and CDR2 is FVKESK. With 6 bases removed from V and 4 bases from J, the gap between germline ends came to 10 bases. The CDR3 spans 14 residues. As DNA, the CDR3 is TGTGCCAGCAGACGGGAGAAGTATAATTCACCCCTCCACTTT. Translation: CASRREKYNSPLHF.

This clonotype occurred many times. The V and J genes are TRBV20-1 and TRBJ2-1; D is possibly TRBD2 (6 bases). The CDR3 has 18 amino acids. V lost 0 bases and J 4 bases, leaving 22 bases between the germline ends. Germline loops: CDR1 DFQATT, CDR2 SNEGSKA (reference sequence). The CDR3 loop reads CSARDLIGLSGKYNEQFF. CDR3 DNA sequence: TGCAGTGCTAGAGATCTCATCGGACTTAGCGGAAAGTACAATGAGCAGTTCTTC.

At least ten counts were recorded for this clonotype. V is TRBV11-2 and J is TRBJ2-1; TRBD2 might be the D (7 bases). With 0 bases removed from V and 11 bases from J, the gap between germline ends came to 11 bases. Germline lookup yields CDR1 SGHAT and CDR2 FQNNGV. The CDR3 sequence is 13 residues long. Here the CDR3 reads CASSLEDSGKQFF. CDR3 nucleotides: TGTGCCAGCAGCTTAGAGGACAGCGGGAAGCAGTTCTTC. Full variable domain (outside the CDR3, taken from reference TRBV11-2 and TRBJ2-1): EAGVAQSPRYKIIEKRQSVAFWCNPISGHATLYWYQQILGQGPKLLIQFQNNGVVDDSQLPKDRFSAERLKGVDSTLKIQPAKLEDSAVYLCASSLEDSGKQFFGPGTRLTVL.